This T cell receptor beta chain was sequenced in a study of T cells in Graves' hyperthyroidism and ophthalmopathy. Amplified regions were TCR beta CDR3 sequences from RNA transcripts. HTBI primers were employed in a first-round RT-PCR of the TCR CDR3. TCRdb re-derived calls from the multiplex PCR reads in MiXCR, one entry per CDR3 protein. This table holds 350,000 or so distinct CDR3 sequences, about 20% found once. A few counts support this clonotype. Between the trimmed V and J ends, which lost 5 bases and 4 bases, there was a span of 9 bases. This CDR3 spans 13 amino acids. Germline lookup yields CDR1 MNHEY and CDR2 SMNVEV (reference sequence).

The chain joins TRBV27 to TRBJ2-1; D is unresolved. Sequencing input: blood. This TCR was sampled from a woman between 50 and 59 years old with Graves' hyperthyroidism. The CDR3 protein is CASSRAGYNEQFF. In DNA, the CDR3 is TGTGCCAGCAGTCGTGCTGGGTACAATGAGCAGTTCTTC.